This T cell receptor beta chain was obtained from a study of T cells expressing NK-cell markers. Study overall: Sequencing of TCR beta repertoires drew on sorted CD3+CD56+NKG2C+, CD3+CD56+NKG2C- and CD3+CD56-NKG2C+ T cells.

CDR3 length: 17 residues. The germline V gene has CDR1 ENHRY and CDR2 SYGVKD. General study findings and limits: Specificity for HCMV among expanded NKG2C+ T cell clones was not established. In a group of about six donors, dominant NKG2C+ clonotypes represented roughly 1.0-8% of CD8+ T cells.

With the 5' RACE reads reprocessed, TCRdb shows one record per CDR3 protein and no DNA. Its table lists some 190,000 distinct CDR3 sequences. Comment on this clonotype: Its target is unknown.

This chain uses TRBV10-3 with TRBJ2-1; TCRdb lists TRBD2, though no DNA is available to test this call. Sequenced sample: blood T cells: a sorted CD56 or NKG2C T cell subset, CD4+ or CD8+ T cells, or bulk PBMC T cells (not recorded which). The receptor's source is a man aged 18 to 69 in good health. CDR3 in amino acids: CAISDVIAGRTYNEQFF.